What follows describes a single T cell receptor (beta chain). Its antigen remains unknown. Autoimmune disease history or systemic immunosuppression barred patients. Clones were read by immunoSEQ multiplex PCR, and TCRdb kept only the in-frame ones, dropping some. The sample contains 50,000 to 75,000 clones, about 89% of which appear only once. These data belong to a study of OX40 agonist ivuxolimab in advanced cancers. General study points: Expanded clones belonging to CD8+ T cells outnumbered, on average, those of CD4+.

The germline CDR1 and CDR2 sequences are SGHVS and FNYEAQ. Germline trimming cut 0 bases from V and 8 bases from J; bases unmatched to any gene: 7. This CDR3 comprises 16 residues. V usage is TRBV7-6 and J usage is TRBJ1-4; 9 bases match TRBD1. This sequence originates from an adult with an advanced solid tumor such as melanoma, head and neck, liver or kidney cancer. Source: CD4+ or CD8+ T cells sorted from blood, taken in a trial of the OX40 agonist ivuxolimab. The CDR3: CASSLARTGVGEKLFF. CDR3 bases: TGTGCCAGCAGCTTAGCAAGGACAGGGGTAGGGGAAAAACTGTTTTTT.